The 28 T cell receptor beta chains in this list originate from one sample, sequenced in a study of shared clonotypes between healthy human individuals. Clones were sequenced by immunoSEQ multiplex PCR, and TCRdb holds only the in-frame ones, with some missing. This sample has around 750,000 clones, with approximately 79% found just once. Material for sequencing was memory CD4+ T cells sorted from blood. Subset reported: CD45RA-negative fraction. These receptors all come from a woman in her 30s in good health.

J is TRBJ2-2 and V is TRBV5-5; D is possibly TRBD1 (6 bases). Germline-derived CDR1 and CDR2 are SGHKS and YYEKEE (reference sequence). Deletions cut 3 bases from V and 5 bases from J, with 11 bases between. The CDR3 runs to 14 residues. In DNA, the CDR3 is TGTGCCAGCAGCTCCAGGGGAGTAACCGGGGAGCTGTTTTTT. It is translated as CASSSRGVTGELFF.

As concerns this clone: Additional DNA sequences in this sample encode the identical CDR3. The chain recombines TRBV7-9 with TRBJ2-6; D uncertain. Trimming took 2 bases from V and 1 from J, leaving 6 bases between them. The CDR3 contains 15 residues. The germline gives CDR1 SEHNR, CDR2 FQNEAQ (reference sequence). CDR3 sequence reads: CASSLMGSGANVLTF. In nucleotides, the CDR3 is TGTGCCAGCAGCTTAATGGGATCTGGGGCCAACGTCCTGACTTTC.

The chain employs TRBV27 and TRBJ2-3, with TRBD1 matching over 8 bases. With V trimmed by 1 base and J by 4 bases, 16 bases remained unmatched. This CDR3 comprises 19 residues. Germline V gene lookup returns CDR1 MNHEY and CDR2 SMNVEV (reference sequence). The CDR3 sequence: CASSLWGRGHISGSDTQYF. The CDR3 bases are TGTGCCAGCAGTTTATGGGGCAGGGGGCACATTAGCGGTTCAGATACGCAGTATTTT.

This sequence joins TRBV9 and TRBJ1-2, with TRBD1 as a possible D gene (5 bases). The CDR3 length is 16 residues. The germline V gene has CDR1 SGDLS and CDR2 YYNGEE. Trimming pared 4 bases from V and 4 bases from J, leaving 20 bases between. CDR3 in amino acids: CASSSISGGAGYGYTF. The CDR3 nucleotides read TGTGCCAGCAGCTCCATTTCCGGCGGGGCCGGCTATGGCTACACCTTC.

The gene calls are TRBV29-1 and TRBJ1-1; D perhaps matches TRBD1 (6 bases). Trimming removed 6 bases from V and 8 bases from J, with 13 bases in between. CDR3 size: 11 residues. CDR1 SQVTM and CDR2 ANQGSEA come from the germline V gene. CDR3 sequence: CSVSITGEAFF. DNA for the CDR3: TGCAGCGTCTCTATTACAGGGGAAGCTTTCTTT. Filled out from reference TRBV29-1 and TRBJ1-1, the complete variable domain reads SAVISQKPSRDICQRGTSLTIQCQVDSQVTMMFWYRQQPGQSLTLIATANQGSEATYESGFVIDKFPISRPNLTFSTLTVSNMSPEDSSIYLCSVSITGEAFFGQGTRLTVV.

The V and J genes are TRBV11-2 and TRBJ2-3, with 7 nucleotides matching TRBD2. The length of the CDR3 is 16 residues. CDR1 is SGHAT, CDR2 FQNNGV, per germline. V was pared by 0 bases and J by 4 bases, with 7 bases of the junction left unmatched. The CDR3 spells CASSLDLHAGADTQYF. The CDR3 DNA reads as TGTGCCAGCAGCTTAGATCTCCACGCGGGAGCAGATACGCAGTATTTT.

The V gene is TRBV5-1, the J gene TRBJ2-1, with D possibly TRBD1 on 5 matching bases. This CDR3 spans 16 amino acids. V was clipped by 1 base and J by 0 bases, with 11 bases between them. Germline lookup yields CDR1 SGHRS and CDR2 YFSETQ. Here the CDR3 reads CASSLQGFSSYNEQFF. As DNA, the CDR3 is TGCGCCAGCAGCTTGCAGGGATTCAGCTCCTACAATGAGCAGTTCTTC.

The chain links TRBV18 to TRBJ2-3, with 11 positions matching TRBD2. V was clipped by 4 bases and J by 0 bases; unmatched bases: 9. The CDR3 is 18 residues long. Looked up from germline, CDR1 is KGHSH and CDR2 is LQKENI. CDR3 bases: TGTGCCAGCTCACGACGCCGGACTAGCGGGTCTAGCACAGATACGCAGTATTTT. The encoded protein is CASSRRRTSGSSTDTQYF.

The sample holds a few counts of this clone. This rearrangement joins TRBV5-1 to TRBJ2-1, with 10 bases lining up with TRBD2. The CDR3 covers 16 residues. V was clipped by 0 bases and J by 6 bases; unmatched bases: 6. Germline V lookup: CDR1 SGHRS, CDR2 YFSETQ. The CDR3 sequence: CASSLATSGETNEQFF. Here the CDR3 DNA reads TGCGCCAGCAGCTTGGCCACTAGCGGGGAAACCAATGAGCAGTTCTTC. Full variable domain (remainder filled in from reference TRBV5-1 and TRBJ2-1): KAGVTQTPRYLIKTRGQQVTLSCSPISGHRSVSWYQQTPGQGLQFLFEYFSETQRNKGNFPGRFSGRQFSNSRSEMNVSTLELGDSALYLCASSLATSGETNEQFFGPGTRLTVL.

The rearrangement links TRBV5-5 to TRBJ2-5; TRBD2 matches at 12 bases. In germline, CDR1 is SGHKS, CDR2 YYEKEE (reference sequence). V shed 3 bases, J shed 3 bases, and the junction held 3 bases outside the gene matches. The CDR3 sequence is 15 residues long. CDR3 coding DNA: TGTGCCAGCAGCTATCGACTAGCGGGAGAAGAGACCCAGTACTTC. Translating gives CASSYRLAGEETQYF.

The gene calls are TRBV28 and TRBJ1-1; D not resolved. This CDR3 is built from 13 residues. Trimming removed 9 bases from V and 2 bases from J, with 13 bases in between. Germline loops: CDR1 MDHEN, CDR2 SYDVKM. The CDR3 nucleotides read TGTGCCAGTGTTTATGGACCCAACACTGAAGCTTTCTTT. It specifies CASVYGPNTEAFF.

This clone was picked up a small number of times. The same CDR3 arises from other DNA sequences in this sample as well. Here the CDR3 DNA reads TGTGCCAGCTCACCACCACTAGCGGGGGAAGATACGCAGTATTTT. Amino acid sequence: CASSPPLAGEDTQYF. The chain is built from TRBV18 and TRBJ2-3, with 11 bases fitting TRBD2. V was pared by 0 bases and J by 5 bases, with 1 base of the junction left unmatched. This CDR3 comprises 15 residues. Germline V gene sequence: CDR1 KGHSH, CDR2 LQKENI.

The DNA of the CDR3 is TGCAGTGCTAGAGCTGATCAGCCCCAGCATTTT. Its protein is CSARADQPQHF. This chain connects TRBV20-1 to TRBJ1-5; D not certain. The V end was cut by 1 base, the J end by 5 bases, with 3 bases between. CDR1 DFQATT and CDR2 SNEGSKA come from the germline V gene (reference sequence). The CDR3 length is 11 residues.

The chain carries TRBV7-6 and TRBJ1-5, with D unresolved. Germline CDR1 reads SGHVS; CDR2 reads FNYEAQ. V was clipped by 2 bases and J by 4 bases, with 9 bases between them. CDR3 size: 14 residues. The CDR3 nucleotides are TGTGCCAGCAGCTTACGGGGAGGTAATCAGCCCCAGCATTTT. The encoded protein is CASSLRGGNQPQHF.

This clone was recorded a few times. At the DNA level, this CDR3 is encoded by other sequences in the same sample as well. The chain recombines TRBV7-2 with TRBJ2-3; D remains unclear. This CDR3 has 12 amino acids. The germline gives CDR1 SGHTA, CDR2 FQGNSA. V was cut by 1 base and J by 6 bases, with 5 bases left in between. DNA of the CDR3: TGTGCCAGCAGCTTAGGGGCGGATACGCAGTATTTT. It specifies CASSLGADTQYF.

The chain carries TRBV14 and TRBJ2-1; 13 bases align to TRBD2. CDR3 length equals 16 residues. Germline CDR1 is SGHDN and CDR2 is FVKESK. The trim removed 1 base at V and 4 bases at J, leaving 1 base unmatched. The DNA for the CDR3 is TGTGCCAGCAGCCAAGCGGGACTAGCGGGATACAATGAGCAGTTCTTC. Protein product: CASSQAGLAGYNEQFF.

The chain uses TRBV28 and TRBJ1-4; D is unresolved. This CDR3 is built from 13 residues. Germline CDR1 and CDR2: MDHEN and SYDVKM. The V and J ends lost 4 bases and 4 bases respectively, with 7 bases between them. The CDR3 bases are TGTGCCAGCAGTTCCGCCCTTAATGAAAAACTGTTTTTT. Its translation: CASSSALNEKLFF.

V usage is TRBV10-2 and J usage is TRBJ2-1, with TRBD1 matching 7 bases. Germline assignment: CDR1 WSHSY and CDR2 SAAADI. Unmatched junction bases numbered 8, after V lost 6 bases and J lost 6 bases. This CDR3 comprises 14 residues. For the CDR3, the DNA is TGCGCCAGCAGGCCGGGACAGCAGGGCAATGAGCAGTTCTTC. This gives the protein CASRPGQQGNEQFF.

The rearrangement links TRBV25-1 to TRBJ1-5; tentatively, D is TRBD1 (6 bases). Trimming left V 1 base short and J 6 bases short, with 16 bases between. This CDR3 spans 16 amino acids. Looked up from germline, CDR1 is MGHDK and CDR2 is SYGVNS. As DNA, the CDR3 is TGTGCCAGCAGTGAATCAGGAGGGGGATATAGTCAGCCCCAGCATTTT. Protein: CASSESGGGYSQPQHF.

This sequence joins TRBV19 and TRBJ2-2, with 7 bases identical to TRBD2. After removal of 8 bases from V and 1 base from J, the junction contained 4 bases not matched to a gene. This CDR3 region has 14 residues. Germline V gene lookup returns CDR1 LNHDA and CDR2 SQIVND (reference sequence). Here the CDR3 DNA reads TGTGCCAGTGCGGTAGCGGGGAACACCGGGGAGCTGTTTTTT. Translated, it gives CASAVAGNTGELFF.

The V and J genes are TRBV29-1 and TRBJ1-1; D ambiguous. Deletions cut 4 bases from V and 3 bases from J, with 12 bases between. The CDR3 is 13 amino acids. Germline loops: CDR1 SQVTM, CDR2 ANQGSEA. Written as DNA, the CDR3 is TGCAGCGTTGTGGCCGTGGCGGACACTGAAGCTTTCTTT. This codes for CSVVAVADTEAFF.

There are a few counts of this clone. This chain connects TRBV11-2 to TRBJ2-3, with a weak D call TRBD1 (6 bases). The CDR3 length is 14 residues. Looked up from germline, CDR1 is SGHAT and CDR2 is FQNNGV. The ends were cut back, 5 bases at V and 6 bases at J, with 15 bases in the middle. In nucleotides, the CDR3 is TGTGCCAGCAGCCCCGGGACAACGGCGGATACGCAGTATTTT. Translating it yields CASSPGTTADTQYF.

This clone was picked up a small number of times. The chain joins TRBV5-5 to TRBJ1-3, with TRBD1 matching over 8 bases. V gave up 1 base and J gave up 2 bases; unmatched junction bases: 2. This CDR3 is 15 amino acids long. Per the germline V gene, CDR1 is SGHKS and CDR2 is YYEKEE (reference sequence). The CDR3 sequence: CASSLRTGTGNTIYF. The CDR3 DNA reads as TGTGCCAGCAGCTTGAGGACAGGGACTGGAAACACCATATATTTT. Combining the CDR3 with reference TRBV5-5 and TRBJ1-3 gives the whole variable domain DAGVTQSPTHLIKTRGQQVTLRCSPISGHKSVSWYQQVLGQGPQFIFQYYEKEERGRGNFPDRFSARQFPNYSSELNVNALLLGDSALYLCASSLRTGTGNTIYFGEGSWLTVV.

The chain joins TRBV7-9 to TRBJ1-4; TRBD1 matches at 8 bases. Trimming took 6 bases from V and 8 from J; bases not matched to a gene: 8. The CDR3 consists of 14 residues. Germline lookup yields CDR1 SEHNR and CDR2 FQNEAQ (reference sequence). The CDR3 here is CASSPTGGKEKLFF. The CDR3 DNA reads TGTGCCAGCAGTCCTACAGGGGGAAAAGAAAAACTGTTTTTT. Complete variable domain (other parts from reference TRBV7-9 and TRBJ1-4): DTGVSQNPRHKITKRGQNVTFRCDPISEHNRLYWYRQTLGQGPEFLTYFQNEAQLEKSRLLSDRFSAERPKGSFSTLEIQRTEQGDSAMYLCASSPTGGKEKLFFGSGTQLSVL.

The J gene is TRBJ2-3, the V gene TRBV29-1, with a weak D call TRBD1 (6 bases). V was pared by 3 bases and J by 1 base, with 8 bases between. Per germline, CDR1 SQVTM and CDR2 ANQGSEA. CDR3 length: 13 amino acids. The CDR3 DNA is TGCAGCGTTGATAGACAGGGCACAGATACGCAGTATTTT. Its translation: CSVDRQGTDTQYF.

J is TRBJ2-2 and V is TRBV11-2; 10 nucleotides match TRBD1. This CDR3 has 17 residues. Germline loops: CDR1 SGHAT, CDR2 FQNNGV. With V trimmed by 5 bases and J by 5 bases, 11 bases remained unmatched. DNA for the CDR3: TGTGCCAGCAGCGTAGTCGCCGGGACAGGGGATACCGGGGAGCTGTTTTTT. This translates into CASSVVAGTGDTGELFF.

This rearrangement joins TRBV10-3 to TRBJ2-3; a weak D match, TRBD1 (5 bases). The V end was cut by 3 bases, the J end by 1 base, with 14 bases between. The CDR3 extends over 16 amino acids. Per the germline V gene, CDR1 is ENHRY and CDR2 is SYGVKD. CDR3 loop: CAISDLGQLGTDTQYF. The CDR3, as DNA: TGTGCCATCAGTGATCTAGGACAACTCGGCACAGATACGCAGTATTTT.

The chain links TRBV18 to TRBJ2-1, with 8 bases matching TRBD1. The junction had 6 bases not matched to a gene; V was cut back by 5 bases and J by 3 bases. Germline lookup yields CDR1 KGHSH and CDR2 LQKENI. This CDR3 is built from 15 residues. The CDR3 protein is CASSSIGTGYNEQFF. The CDR3 DNA follows: TGTGCCAGCTCATCCATCGGGACAGGCTACAATGAGCAGTTCTTC.